The 19 T cell receptor beta chains below all came from one sample that was sequenced in a study of blood T cell repertoires in COVID-19. TCRdb's table, derived via immunoSEQ multiplex PCR, lists solely in-frame clones and lacks some. The sample contains over 120,000 clones, 78% of which appear only once. Material for sequencing was PBMCs or T cells enriched from blood (not recorded which). The source of these receptors is a woman aged 45-59 years who had recovered from COVID-19.

The chain's CDR3 is CASSLRTGNTEAFF. The CDR3, as DNA: TGTGCCAGCAGTTTGAGGACAGGGAACACTGAAGCTTTCTTT. V gene TRBV28 combines with J gene TRBJ1-1; 7 nucleotides align to TRBD1. Germline CDR1 reads MDHEN; CDR2 reads SYDVKM. There are 14 residues in the CDR3. The trim removed 3 bases at V and 1 base at J, leaving 2 bases unmatched. The whole variable domain, remainder taken from reference TRBV28 and TRBJ1-1, is DVKVTQSSRYLVKRTGEKVFLECVQDMDHENMFWYRQDPGLGLRLIYFSYDVKMKEKGDIPEGYSVSREKKERFSLILESASTNQTSMYLCASSLRTGNTEAFFGQGTRLTVV.

The chain recombines TRBV30 with TRBJ2-3, with TRBD2 matching 9 bases. The germline V gene has CDR1 GTSNPN and CDR2 SVGIG (reference sequence). The CDR3 length is 14 residues. V was pared by 4 bases and J by 1 base, with 3 bases of the junction left unmatched. The CDR3 DNA is TGTGCCTGGACCCCTAGCGGGGGCACAGATACGCAGTATTTT. As protein: CAWTPSGGTDTQYF.

The rearrangement uses TRBV9 and TRBJ2-1; D gene ambiguous. This CDR3 has 15 amino acids. Germline CDR1 reads SGDLS; CDR2 reads YYNGEE. V dropped 2 bases and J dropped 0 bases, with 9 bases sitting between them. The CDR3 sequence: CASSVIGDSYNEQFF. The CDR3 nucleotides read TGTGCCAGCAGCGTGATTGGAGACTCCTACAATGAGCAGTTCTTC. The full variable domain, with the rest looked up from reference TRBV9 and TRBJ2-1, is DSGVTQTPKHLITATGQRVTLRCSPRSGDLSVYWYQQSLDQGLQFLIQYYNGEERAKGNILERFSAQQFPDLHSELNLSSLELGDSALYFCASSVIGDSYNEQFFGPGTRLTVL.

This chain links TRBV6-5 with TRBJ2-3, with 7 bases matching TRBD2. CDR3 length equals 15 residues. With V trimmed by 2 bases and J by 0 bases, 2 bases remained unmatched. Germline values: CDR1 MNHEY, CDR2 SVGAGI. CDR3 nucleotides: TGTGCCAGCAGTTACAGGCGGGGGAGCACAGATACGCAGTATTTT. Translated, it gives CASSYRRGSTDTQYF.

The V gene is TRBV6-6, the J gene TRBJ1-5; 11 positions agree with TRBD1. The CDR3 is 16 residues long. Germline V gives CDR1 MNHNY, CDR2 SVGAGI (reference sequence). Trimming took 6 bases from V and 5 from J; bases not matched to a gene: 9. DNA for the CDR3: TGTGCCAGCAGCCCTACGGGACAGGGGGGCGATCAGCCCCAGCATTTT. Protein: CASSPTGQGGDQPQHF.

The chain uses TRBV12-3 or TRBV12-4 and TRBJ1-6; 9 bases agree with TRBD1. The length of the CDR3 is 13 residues. Trimming removed 11 bases from V and 8 bases from J; junction bases left unmatched: 7. The CDR3 bases are TGTGCCGTTTCCCGGGACAGGGATTCACCCCTCCACTTT. This sequence encodes CAVSRDRDSPLHF.

The V gene is TRBV5-6, the J gene TRBJ1-2; 8 bases map to TRBD1. The V gene end was trimmed by 2 bases and the J gene end by 7 bases; junction bases not matched to a gene: 10. CDR3 length: 15 amino acids. CDR1 is SGHDT and CDR2 is YYEEEE in the germline V gene. The DNA of the CDR3 is TGTGCCAGCAGCTTTCAGGACAGGGTGCAATTTGGCTACACCTTC. It yields the protein CASSFQDRVQFGYTF.

The gene calls are TRBV7-9 and TRBJ2-7, with a weak D call TRBD1 (6 bases). Trimming took off 3 bases at V and 5 bases at J, with 8 bases between the two ends. Germline V gene lookup returns CDR1 SEHNR and CDR2 FQNEAQ (reference sequence). This CDR3 is built from 12 residues. The CDR3 region is CASSLAGDEQYV. CDR3 bases: TGTGCCAGCAGCTTGGCAGGGGACGAGCAGTACGTC.

V usage is TRBV12-3 or TRBV12-4 and J usage is TRBJ1-2, with a tentative D call TRBD1 (5 bases). The CDR3 length is 13 residues. The V end was cut by 5 bases, the J end by 3 bases, with 10 bases between. The CDR3 nucleotides read TGTGCCAGCAGTACTCCGACAGACTATGGCTACACCTTC. This encodes CASSTPTDYGYTF.

This chain joins TRBV28 and TRBJ1-5; no reliable D call. This CDR3 contains 13 residues. Trimming removed 5 bases from V and 0 bases from J, with 5 bases in between. From germline, CDR1 is MDHEN and CDR2 SYDVKM. CDR3 amino acids: CASSLPSNQPQHF. CDR3 DNA sequence: TGTGCCAGCAGTCTCCCTAGCAATCAGCCCCAGCATTTT.

The genes are TRBV19 and TRBJ1-2, with D hard to call. Germline assignment: CDR1 LNHDA and CDR2 SQIVND (reference sequence). This CDR3 has 12 residues. V was trimmed by 6 bases and J by 5 bases, leaving 10 bases between them. DNA of the CDR3: TGTGCCAGTAGGCGGGGAGCATATGGCTACACCTTC. Translating it yields CASRRGAYGYTF.

This clone showed up just a few times. The CDR3 nucleotides are TGTGCCAGCAGTACTCCGGGACAGGGGAGTCAGCCCCAGCATTTT. It translates to CASSTPGQGSQPQHF. The chain combines TRBV2 with TRBJ1-5; 10 bases align to TRBD1. There are 15 residues in the CDR3. V lost 5 bases to trimming and J lost 6 bases; unmatched junction nucleotides: 7. Germline values: CDR1 SNHLY, CDR2 FYNNEI.

The rearrangement links TRBV7-2 to TRBJ1-2; 11 nucleotides line up with TRBD1. With V trimmed by 5 bases and J by 4 bases, 6 bases remained unmatched. Germline lookup yields CDR1 SGHTA and CDR2 FQGNSA. This CDR3 comprises 15 residues. The CDR3 DNA follows: TGTGCCAGCAGCCCCCGGACAGGGGGCGCCTATGGCTACACCTTC. It encodes CASSPRTGGAYGYTF.

This clone was observed a handful of times. J is TRBJ2-7 and V is TRBV4-1; D call uncertain. V was cut by 1 base and J by 1 base, with 11 bases left in between. The CDR3 covers 15 residues. The germline CDR1 and CDR2 sequences are MGHRA and YSYEKL. CDR3 amino acids: CASSQGIDGSYEQYF. CDR3 DNA sequence: TGCGCCAGCAGCCAAGGTATCGACGGGTCCTACGAGCAGTACTTC.

The rearrangement links TRBV12-3 or TRBV12-4 to TRBJ2-7; tentative D call: TRBD1 (5 bases). The CDR3 length is 13 residues. The V and J ends lost 1 base and 4 bases respectively, with 8 bases between them. CDR3 protein: CASSLGAGYEQYV. The CDR3 DNA is TGTGCCAGCAGTTTAGGGGCAGGGTACGAGCAGTACGTC.

The chain links TRBV25-1 to TRBJ1-4, with D tentatively TRBD1 (6 bases). The CDR3 spans 13 residues. CDR1 and CDR2 from the germline V gene are MGHDK and SYGVNS. The V and J ends lost 5 bases and 8 bases respectively, with 12 bases between them. DNA of the CDR3: TGTGCCAGCAGTTACAGGGTAGGGGAAAAACTGTTTTTT. It encodes CASSYRVGEKLFF.

The chain couples TRBV3-1 (or the pseudogene TRBV3-2) to TRBJ2-5; 8 bases align to TRBD2. The CDR3 has 17 residues. V shed 4 bases and J 1 base; nucleotides not matched to a gene: 11. Germline V gene data show CDR1 as LGHDT and CDR2 as YNNKEL (reference sequence). The CDR3 protein is CASSPLGGSGAQETQYF. The CDR3 region has the DNA TGTGCCAGCAGCCCTCTCGGGGGTAGCGGGGCCCAAGAGACCCAGTACTTC.

The chain employs TRBV5-1 and TRBJ2-7; D might be TRBD1 (6 bases). The CDR3 has 15 residues. Trimming left V 0 bases short and J 2 bases short, with 12 bases between. The germline gives CDR1 SGHRS, CDR2 YFSETQ. The CDR3 DNA is TGCGCCAGCAGCTTGGTGGCAGGGGAGACCTACGAGCAGTACTTC. Translating it yields CASSLVAGETYEQYF.

This clone has only a few counts. The chain uses TRBV2 and TRBJ2-3; 9 bases agree with TRBD1. CDR1 is SNHLY, CDR2 FYNNEI, per germline. Trimming at V came to 6 bases and at J to 6 bases, leaving 1 base not matched to a gene. The CDR3 spans 12 residues. The CDR3 here is CASRDRGDTQYF. As DNA, the CDR3 is TGTGCCAGCAGGGACAGGGGCGATACGCAGTATTTT.